These T cell receptor beta chains were read from a single sample in a study of shared clonotypes between healthy human individuals. Data came from immunoSEQ multiplex PCR; TCRdb stores just in-frame clones and leaves some out. The sample has around 700,000 clones, roughly 70% seen once. Sequencing input: memory CD4+ T cells sorted from blood. Receptors were obtained from a woman in her twenties or thirties in good health. The CDR3 runs from the conserved cysteine through the conserved F or W. D genes are given only for firm matches. Rows give clone size only sometimes, using once, few, many, or a class for an expanded clone.

J,V,length,D,size,DNA,CDR3
TRBJ2-7,TRBV28,14,NA,NA,TGTGCCAGCAGTCTCCTCGGTTGGGGTAACGAGCAGTACTTC,CASSLLGWGNEQYF
TRBJ2-7,TRBV28,14,NA,NA,TGTGCCAGCAGTTTATTTGACGGGACCTACGAGCAGTACTTC,CASSLFDGTYEQYF
TRBJ1-5,TRBV11-2,14,NA,NA,TGTGCCAGCACCAAAATTGGGACTGGGCAGCCCCAGCATTTT,CASTKIGTGQPQHF
TRBJ1-2,TRBV19,15,TRBD1,NA,TGTGCCAGTAGTCCACGAGGACAGGGGATCTATGGCTACACCTTC,CASSPRGQGIYGYTF
TRBJ2-4,TRBV28,14,NA,NA,TGTGCCAGCAGTTACCAGCGGGACAGAAACATTCAGTACTTC,CASSYQRDRNIQYF
TRBJ2-7,TRBV27,19,TRBD2,NA,TGTGCCAGCAGTATACGAGCGGGAGGGCCCATAGCCTCGGCCTACGAGCAGTACTTC,CASSIRAGGPIASAYEQYF
TRBJ1-6,TRBV27,14,NA,NA,TGTGCCAGCAGTTTAGGGGGGGATAATTCACCCCTCCACTTT,CASSLGGDNSPLHF
TRBJ1-5,TRBV5-1,14,TRBD1,NA,TGCGCCAGCAGCTTGTCAGGGGGCAAAGGGCCCCAGCATTTT,CASSLSGGKGPQHF
TRBJ1-5,TRBV28,16,NA,NA,TGTGCCAGCAGCCAGGACACCCGGGGGGCGAATCAGCCCCAGCATTTT,CASSQDTRGANQPQHF
TRBJ2-3,TRBV6-1,15,TRBD1,NA,TGTGCCAGCAGGGGGGACAGGGGTAGGGCAGATACGCAGTATTTT,CASRGDRGRADTQYF
TRBJ2-2,TRBV5-1,15,NA,NA,TGCGCCAGCAGGGTACAGGGGCGGGGCACCGGGGAGCTGTTTTTT,CASRVQGRGTGELFF
TRBJ2-5,TRBV7-9,12,TRBD1,NA,TGTGCCAGCGGTGCAGGGGGAGAGACCCAGTACTTC,CASGAGGETQYF
TRBJ2-7,TRBV10-3,13,NA,few,TGTGCCATCAGTCTACGGGCTTCCTACGAGCAGTACTTC,CAISLRASYEQYF
TRBJ2-7,TRBV7-2,15,NA,NA,TGTGCCAGCAGCTTAGTGTTTGACAGCTCCTACGAGCAGTACTTC,CASSLVFDSSYEQYF
TRBJ2-2,TRBV2,14,TRBD2,NA,TGTGCCAGCGGGGGACTAGTAAAAACCGGGGAGCTGTTTTTT,CASGGLVKTGELFF
TRBJ1-2,TRBV7-9,13,NA,few,TGTGCCAGCAGCTTAGGGTTTAATCAGATCTACACCTTC,CASSLGFNQIYTF
TRBJ2-1,TRBV4-1,16,TRBD2,NA,TGCGCCAGCAGCCAAGATCTCGCGGGAGGGGTTAATGAGCAGTTCTTC,CASSQDLAGGVNEQFF